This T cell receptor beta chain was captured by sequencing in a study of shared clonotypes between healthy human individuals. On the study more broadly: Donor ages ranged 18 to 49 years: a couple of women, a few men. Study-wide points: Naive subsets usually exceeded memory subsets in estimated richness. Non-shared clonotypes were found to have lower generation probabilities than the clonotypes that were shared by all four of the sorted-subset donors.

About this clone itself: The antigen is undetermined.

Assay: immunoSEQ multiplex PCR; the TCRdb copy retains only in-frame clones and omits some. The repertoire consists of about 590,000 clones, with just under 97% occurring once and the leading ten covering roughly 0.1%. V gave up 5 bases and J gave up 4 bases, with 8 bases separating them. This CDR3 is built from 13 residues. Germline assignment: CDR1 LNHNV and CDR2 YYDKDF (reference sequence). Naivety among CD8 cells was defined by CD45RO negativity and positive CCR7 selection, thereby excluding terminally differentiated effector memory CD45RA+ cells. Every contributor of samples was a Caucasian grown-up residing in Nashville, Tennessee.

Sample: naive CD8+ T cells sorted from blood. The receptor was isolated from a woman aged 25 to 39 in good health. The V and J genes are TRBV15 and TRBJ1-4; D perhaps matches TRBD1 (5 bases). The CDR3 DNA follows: TGTGCCACCAGCGGGGACGTTAATGAAAAACTGTTTTTT. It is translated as CATSGDVNEKLFF.